This is a list of T cell receptor beta chains from one sample in a study of blood T cell repertoires in COVID-19. Assay: immunoSEQ multiplex PCR; the TCRdb copy retains only in-frame clones and omits some. The sample yields roughly 170,000 clones, under 80% seen once. Sequencing was carried out using peripheral blood. The receptor set was obtained from a woman of 80 years or more with acute or convalescent COVID-19. Each CDR3 is given with its conserved first and last residue. The D gene is left open where the match is weak. Clone size is given for some rows only: seen once, a few or many times, or a class if the clone is expanded.

17 TRBJ2-7 TRBD1 TRBV5-1 NA CASSLASSGTVTYEQYF TGCGCCAGCAGCTTGGCCTCGTCCGGGACAGTAACCTACGAGCAGTACTTC
13 TRBJ2-1 NA TRBV18 NA CASSPAGPNEQFF TGTGCCAGCTCACCGGCGGGGCCCAATGAGCAGTTCTTC
15 TRBJ2-2 NA TRBV7-2 NA CASSLSRANTGELFF TGTGCCAGCAGCTTATCCAGGGCGAACACCGGGGAGCTGTTTTTT
12 TRBJ1-3 NA TRBV6-2/TRBV6-3 NA CASSDAGGSTPF TGTGCCAGCAGTGACGCCGGCGGCTCCACACCTTTT
15 TRBJ2-7 NA TRBV5-6 NA CASSSWLTGSYEQYF TGTGCCAGCAGCTCCTGGTTGACGGGTTCCTACGAGCAGTACTTC
13 TRBJ1-6 NA TRBV14 NA CASTSGNNSPLHF TGTGCCAGCACCTCCGGTAACAATTCACCCCTCCACTTT
14 TRBJ2-3 NA TRBV9 few CASSGISGSDTQYF TGTGCCAGCAGCGGTATTTCAGGCTCAGATACGCAGTATTTT
13 TRBJ2-5 NA TRBV11-2 few CASSLGLQETQYF TGTGCCAGCAGCTTAGGGCTCCAAGAGACCCAGTACTTC
15 TRBJ2-1 TRBD1 TRBV6-2/TRBV6-3 NA CASSEDRGPGNEQFF TGTGCCAGCAGTGAGGACAGGGGGCCGGGCAATGAGCAGTTCTTC
12 TRBJ2-5 NA TRBV7-7 few CASSFQQETQYF TGTGCCAGCAGCTTTCAACAAGAGACCCAGTACTTC
16 TRBJ2-3 TRBD2 TRBV3-1/TRBV3-2 NA CASSQEGGSGPDTQYF TGTGCCAGCAGCCAAGAGGGCGGGAGTGGCCCAGATACGCAGTATTTT
15 TRBJ1-1 NA TRBV7-8 NA CASSLALGGPTEAFF TGTGCCAGCAGCTTAGCGCTGGGCGGGCCCACTGAAGCTTTCTTT
15 TRBJ2-7 TRBD2 TRBV7-2 NA CASSLAAGSTYEQYF TGTGCCAGCAGCTTAGCAGCGGGGTCAACCTACGAGCAGTACTTC
16 TRBJ2-7 TRBD2 TRBV19 NA CASSPPLAAGGYEQYF TGTGCCAGTAGTCCCCCGCTCGCGGCGGGAGGCTACGAGCAGTACTTC
14 TRBJ2-7 NA TRBV6-1 NA CASSEVSRAVEQYF TGTGCCAGCAGTGAAGTCAGCAGGGCTGTCGAGCAGTACTTC
14 TRBJ1-5 TRBD1 TRBV28 NA CASSSGQGNQPQHF TGTGCCAGCAGTTCTGGACAGGGGAATCAGCCCCAGCATTTT
17 TRBJ1-3 TRBD1 TRBV7-8 NA CASSLDIITGAGNTIYF TGTGCCAGCAGCTTAGATATTATAACAGGGGCTGGAAACACCATATATTTT
16 TRBJ1-5 NA TRBV30 NA CAWEPRGTDSNQPQHF TGTGCCTGGGAACCCAGGGGTACGGATAGCAATCAGCCCCAGCATTTT
17 TRBJ1-6 NA TRBV21-1 NA CASSPKATGSYNSPLHF TGTGCCAGCAGCCCTAAGGCAACAGGCTCCTATAATTCACCCCTCCACTTT
14 TRBJ2-3 TRBD1 TRBV19 NA CASRGQGGRDTQYF TGTGCCAGTAGGGGACAGGGTGGTCGGGATACGCAGTATTTT
20 TRBJ2-4 TRBD2 TRBV13 NA CASSSTWTSGSPGAKNIQYF TGTGCCAGCAGCTCGACATGGACTAGCGGGAGCCCTGGAGCCAAAAACATTCAGTACTTC
21 TRBJ2-2 TRBD2 TRBV9 NA CASSVARFEAGVTAGTGELFF TGTGCCAGCAGCGTAGCTAGGTTTGAGGCGGGAGTTACAGCAGGAACCGGGGAGCTGTTTTTT
12 TRBJ2-7 NA TRBV5-1 many CASSPRGYEQYF TGCGCCAGCAGCCCCAGGGGTTACGAGCAGTACTTC
13 TRBJ2-3 NA TRBV21-1 NA CASNPLTWDTQYF TGTGCCAGCAACCCACTAACTTGGGATACGCAGTATTTT
14 TRBJ1-4 NA TRBV5-4 NA CASSPQGRGEKLFF TGTGCCAGCAGCCCTCAGGGGAGGGGTGAAAAACTGTTTTTT
15 TRBJ1-1 NA TRBV7-9 NA CATSRRGGRNTEAFF TGTGCCACCTCGCGTAGGGGGGGCCGGAACACTGAAGCTTTCTTT
16 TRBJ2-3 TRBD2 TRBV30 NA CAWGIGGSGVADTQYF TGTGCCTGGGGAATCGGGGGGAGCGGTGTTGCAGATACGCAGTATTTT
14 TRBJ2-3 NA TRBV28 NA CASKFERPTDTQYF TGTGCCAGCAAGTTCGAGCGGCCCACAGATACGCAGTATTTT
17 TRBJ2-4 NA TRBV19 NA CASSIGSGGLAKNIQYF TGTGCCAGTAGTATCGGGAGTGGCGGTCTAGCCAAAAACATTCAGTACTTC
15 TRBJ1-5 NA TRBV28 NA CASSLPQTRDQPQHF TGTGCCAGCAGTTTACCCCAAACGAGGGATCAGCCCCAGCATTTT
12 TRBJ1-4 NA TRBV6-1 NA CASSESGEKLFF TGTGCCAGCAGTGAATCAGGCGAAAAACTGTTTTTT
14 TRBJ1-4 TRBD1 TRBV28 once CASSTGQDNEKLFF TGTGCCAGCAGTACGGGACAGGATAATGAAAAACTGTTTTTT
13 TRBJ2-7 NA TRBV3-1/TRBV3-2 NA CASSSGLSYEQYF TGTGCCAGCAGTTCGGGACTTTCCTACGAGCAGTACTTC
13 TRBJ1-2 NA TRBV7-6 NA CASSLGGTYGYTF TGTGCCAGCAGCTTGGGGGGAACCTATGGCTACACCTTC
15 TRBJ1-2 TRBD1 TRBV3-1/TRBV3-2 NA CASSQFRGREGGYTF TGTGCCAGCAGCCAGTTCAGGGGGCGCGAGGGGGGCTACACCTTC
15 TRBJ1-6 NA TRBV25-1 once CATQVSDAYNSPLHF TGTGCCACCCAGGTTTCCGACGCCTATAATTCACCCCTCCACTTT
17 TRBJ2-5 TRBD1 TRBV9 NA CASSAGTGTGGEETQYF TGTGCCAGCAGCGCAGGGACCGGGACAGGGGGTGAAGAGACCCAGTACTTC
14 TRBJ1-6 NA TRBV6-2/TRBV6-3 NA CASSYFEVLTPLHF TGTGCCAGCAGTTATTTTGAGGTCCTCACACCCCTCCACTTT
14 TRBJ1-3 NA TRBV30 NA CAWERDNARNTIYF TGTGCCTGGGAAAGGGACAACGCTCGAAACACCATATATTTT
14 TRBJ2-1 TRBD2 TRBV25-1 NA CASSEPSGSNEQFF TGTGCCAGCAGTGAGCCTAGCGGGAGTAATGAGCAGTTCTTC